Sequencing of this TCR beta chain was carried out in a study of T cell responses to AZD1222 COVID-19 vaccine. Whole-study results and caveats: Baseline seropositivity characterized only 5 to 7 AZD1222 recipients.

CDR3 length: 14 amino acids. Germline loops: CDR1 SNHLY, CDR2 FYNNEI. V lost 5 bases to trimming and J lost 9 bases, with 17 bases between them. On this clone: Its specificity is not known.

Profiling relied on immunoSEQ multiplex PCR, and the TCRdb table lists in-frame clones only, not all of them. Of about 210,000 clones in the sample, roughly 92% were seen once. The starting material was peripheral blood, obtained on day 0 of AZD1222 vaccination. The V and J genes are TRBV2 and TRBJ1-5; D not certain. The receptor's source is an adult in good health. The CDR3 here is CASSLTGPEGPQHF. The DNA for the CDR3 is TGTGCCAGCAGTTTAACCGGCCCGGAGGGGCCCCAGCATTTT.